This TCR beta chain was captured by sequencing in a study of T cell repertoires in cytomegalovirus infection. The study's findings and limits: People with CMV and the relevant HLA were identified by cumulative public TCR beta family frequency. HLA-C-restricted CMV clonotypes gave the most frequent clonotype in two of eight donors.

TCRdb recomputed calls from the reads with MiXCR, one row per CDR3 protein. The table has some 590,000 distinct CDR3 sequences, roughly 43% seen once. This CDR3 has 15 amino acids. Trimming at V came to 7 bases and at J to 2 bases, leaving 11 bases not matched to a gene. CDR1 is SGHTA and CDR2 is FQGNSA in the germline V gene. This clonotype was observed a few times. Its antigen is undetermined. The chain couples TRBV7-2 to TRBJ2-7; TRBD2 matches 7 bases. The TCR comes from a human donor in good health (CMV status not recorded). Some clones in this sample may be carry-over from other donors' samples. The source was cultured PBMCs, collected from culture after CMV antigen stimulation. The CDR3 is CASTKSGGGTYEQYF. The DNA for the CDR3 is TGTGCCAGCACAAAGAGCGGCGGGGGAACCTACGAGCAGTACTTC. Filled out from reference TRBV7-2 and TRBJ2-7, the complete variable domain reads GAGVSQSPSNKVTEKGKDVELRCDPISGHTALYWYRQSLGQGLEFLIYFQGNSAPDKSGLPSDRFSAERTGGSVSTLTIQRTQQEDSAVYLCASTKSGGGTYEQYFGPGTRLTVT.